One sample yielded the 17 T cell receptor beta chains listed below, sequenced in a study of OX40 agonist ivuxolimab in advanced cancers. Only in-frame clones appear in the TCRdb table, and some are missing; sequencing was by immunoSEQ multiplex PCR. The sample lists 90,000 to 95,000 clones; around 80% were seen once. The sample here was CD4+ or CD8+ T cells sorted from blood, taken in a trial of the OX40 agonist ivuxolimab. Receptor source: an adult with an advanced solid tumor such as melanoma, head and neck, liver or kidney cancer.

The rearrangement joins TRBV27 to TRBJ1-6; the match to TRBD1 covers 9 bases. The CDR3 is 19 amino acids. V shed 4 bases and J 7 bases; nucleotides not matched to a gene: 17. Germline V lookup: CDR1 MNHEY, CDR2 SMNVEV (reference sequence). In DNA form, the CDR3 reads TGTGCCAGCAGTTCGCCGGGACAGGGCACCCCTTTCGGAAATTCACCCCTCCACTTT. Its protein is CASSSPGQGTPFGNSPLHF.

The chain carries TRBV7-9 and TRBJ2-7; no firm D call. Trimming took 1 base from V and 3 from J, leaving 10 bases between them. Germline V gene sequence: CDR1 SEHNR, CDR2 FQNEAQ (reference sequence). The CDR3 is 14 amino acids. The CDR3 reads CASSLGVGNYEQYF. Written as DNA, the CDR3 is TGTGCCAGCAGCTTAGGTGTAGGGAACTACGAGCAGTACTTC.

This clone was found once. This rearrangement joins TRBV5-1 to TRBJ1-3; D is undetermined. The germline V gene encodes CDR1 SGHRS and CDR2 YFSETQ. The CDR3 sequence is 14 residues long. V shed 0 bases and J shed 0 bases, with 4 bases lying between them. Written as DNA, the CDR3 is TGCGCCAGCAGCTTGGGGAACTCTGGAAACACCATATATTTT. Translated, it gives CASSLGNSGNTIYF. The whole variable domain, remainder taken from reference TRBV5-1 and TRBJ1-3, is KAGVTQTPRYLIKTRGQQVTLSCSPISGHRSVSWYQQTPGQGLQFLFEYFSETQRNKGNFPGRFSGRQFSNSRSEMNVSTLELGDSALYLCASSLGNSGNTIYFGEGSWLTVV.

V is TRBV4-2 and J is TRBJ1-6, with 7 bases identical to TRBD1. Unmatched junction bases numbered 4, after V lost 0 bases and J lost 5 bases. Germline CDR1 reads LGHNA; CDR2 reads YNFKEQ. This CDR3 has 16 amino acids. CDR3 bases: TGTGCCAGCAGCCAAGATCCGGGACAGAATAATTCACCCCTCCACTTT. This translates into CASSQDPGQNNSPLHF.

This rearrangement joins TRBV10-3 to TRBJ2-1; D is unclear. Trimming removed 11 bases from V and 3 bases from J, with 17 bases in between. The CDR3 sequence is 14 residues long. Germline assignment: CDR1 ENHRY and CDR2 SYGVKD. The CDR3 region is CASALEYRYNEQFF. The CDR3 DNA follows: TGTGCCTCTGCCCTGGAGTACCGCTACAATGAGCAGTTCTTC.

The chain uses TRBV28 and TRBJ1-1; D call uncertain. V gave up 6 bases and J gave up 8 bases, with 10 bases separating them. Per the germline V gene, CDR1 is MDHEN and CDR2 is SYDVKM. The CDR3 is 11 residues long. The CDR3 protein is CASSLTWEAFF. The CDR3 bases are TGTGCCAGCAGCCTTACTTGGGAAGCTTTCTTT.

CDR3 coding DNA: TGTGCCAGCAGCATGGGACAGCCGGAAATGATGAATGGCTACACCTTC. This gives the protein CASSMGQPEMMNGYTF. The rearrangement uses TRBV7-9 and TRBJ1-2, with TRBD1 matching 7 bases. Losses at the gene ends were 5 bases for V and 6 bases for J; bases not matched to a gene: 15. From germline, CDR1 is SEHNR and CDR2 FQNEAQ (reference sequence). The CDR3 sequence is 16 residues long.

This chain connects TRBV28 to TRBJ1-6, with D hard to call. The V gene lost 6 bases and the J gene lost 6 bases, with 15 bases spanning the gap. CDR3 length: 15 amino acids. Germline values: CDR1 MDHEN, CDR2 SYDVKM. CDR3 coding DNA: TGTGCCAGCAGCGAGTTTGAAGGGCGTAATTCACCCCTCCACTTT. Translating it yields CASSEFEGRNSPLHF.

The chain employs TRBV5-4 and TRBJ1-2; 12 bases are shared with TRBD1. The CDR3 loop spans 15 amino acids. Germline CDR1 and CDR2: SGHNT and YYREEE (reference sequence). Germline trimming cut 0 bases from V and 8 bases from J; bases unmatched to any gene: 5. The CDR3 coding sequence is TGTGCCAGCAGCTTGGTCGGGACAGGGGGCTTAGGCTACACCTTC. Translated: CASSLVGTGGLGYTF.

This chain uses TRBV11-2 with TRBJ2-5, with 7 bases lining up with TRBD1. Germline CDR1 is SGHAT and CDR2 is FQNNGV. This CDR3 is built from 16 residues. J gave up 9 bases and V 1 base, and 14 bases lay outside the gene matches. The CDR3 region has the DNA TGTGCCAGCAGCTTAGGGCAGGACAGGCACCTCGATTCCCAGTACTTC. This encodes CASSLGQDRHLDSQYF. Full variable domain (missing parts from reference TRBV11-2 and TRBJ2-5): EAGVAQSPRYKIIEKRQSVAFWCNPISGHATLYWYQQILGQGPKLLIQFQNNGVVDDSQLPKDRFSAERLKGVDSTLKIQPAKLEDSAVYLCASSLGQDRHLDSQYFGPGTRLLVL.

The J gene is TRBJ2-1, the V gene TRBV2; possible D gene TRBD2, 5 bases. V shed 8 bases and J shed 7 bases, with 12 bases lying between them. This CDR3 has 12 amino acids. Germline V CDR1 and CDR2: SNHLY, FYNNEI. CDR3 amino acids: CASQSRGNEQFF. The CDR3 DNA sequence: TGTGCCAGCCAGAGTCGGGGTAATGAGCAGTTCTTC.

This sequence joins TRBV7-2 and TRBJ2-7, with 7 positions matching TRBD1. Trimming removed 3 bases from V and 7 bases from J; junction bases left unmatched: 6. CDR1 is SGHTA, CDR2 FQGNSA, per germline. The CDR3 length is 13 residues. CDR3 residues: CASSFGTVREQYF. CDR3 coding DNA: TGTGCCAGCAGCTTCGGGACAGTAAGAGAGCAGTACTTC.

J is TRBJ2-1 and V is TRBV2; possible D gene TRBD2, 7 bases. Per germline, CDR1 SNHLY and CDR2 FYNNEI. The CDR3 sequence is 15 residues long. V shed 3 bases and J shed 2 bases, with 11 bases lying between them. The CDR3 DNA reads TGTGCCAGCAGTGATTTAGGGGGGGCCTACAATGAGCAGTTCTTC. This codes for CASSDLGGAYNEQFF.

The chain has TRBV2 and TRBJ1-3; D uncertain. This CDR3 spans 14 amino acids. V lost 7 bases and J 4 bases, leaving 14 bases between the germline ends. Germline CDR1 SNHLY, CDR2 FYNNEI. CDR3 region: CASKVAGDGNTIYF. The CDR3 coding sequence is TGTGCCAGCAAGGTCGCGGGCGACGGAAACACCATATATTTT.

This CDR3 reads CASSLGGTGRETQYF. In nucleotides, the CDR3 is TGTGCCAGCAGCTTAGGAGGGACAGGGAGAGAGACCCAGTACTTC. The rearrangement uses TRBV7-8 and TRBJ2-5; 9 positions agree with TRBD1. J was trimmed by 4 bases and V by 1 base; bases with no gene match: 4. Germline CDR1 is SGHVS and CDR2 is FQNEAQ. This CDR3 is 15 amino acids long.

The chain carries TRBV7-2 and TRBJ2-3; D remains ambiguous. V was shortened by 1 base and J by 6 bases, with 14 bases between the two germline ends. Germline assignment: CDR1 SGHTA and CDR2 FQGNSA. This CDR3 is 15 amino acids long. The CDR3 sequence: CASSLDSQVGDTQYF. Written as DNA, the CDR3 is TGTGCCAGCAGCTTAGACAGTCAGGTGGGCGATACGCAGTATTTT. Full variable domain (outside the CDR3, taken from reference TRBV7-2 and TRBJ2-3): GAGVSQSPSNKVTEKGKDVELRCDPISGHTALYWYRQSLGQGLEFLIYFQGNSAPDKSGLPSDRFSAERTGGSVSTLTIQRTQQEDSAVYLCASSLDSQVGDTQYFGPGTRLTVL.

This clone has only one observation. The genes are TRBV7-2 and TRBJ2-7, with D perhaps TRBD1 or TRBD2 (6 bases each). Trimming removed 3 bases at V and 3 bases at J, with 9 bases between. Germline loops: CDR1 SGHTA, CDR2 FQGNSA. The CDR3 runs 13 residues. CDR3 residues: CASSFEGGYEQYV. CDR3 coding DNA: TGTGCCAGCAGCTTCGAGGGGGGCTACGAGCAGTACGTC.